The TCR beta chain under discussion was sequenced for a study of blood T cell repertoires in COVID-19. In the study overall: The analysed material was cDNA or gDNA that came from T cells, B-cell-depleted T cells, or PBMCs.

V dropped 5 bases and J dropped 4; count of bases not matched to a gene: 6. The length of the CDR3 is 16 residues. Germline V gene data show CDR1 as LNHDA and CDR2 as SQIVND (reference sequence). Here immunoSEQ multiplex PCR was the method, and the copy in TCRdb shows in-frame clones only, minus some. The table includes about 180,000 clones, 86% detected once. Assignment of participants to cohorts was predicated upon participant-reported clinical history. The sequencing input was PBMCs or T cells enriched from blood (not recorded which). This TCR was recovered from a woman aged 25 to 39 who had recovered from COVID-19. The chain combines TRBV19 with TRBJ2-3, with 13 bases aligning to TRBD2. The CDR3 here is CASSALLAGGSDTQYF. CDR3 DNA sequence: TGTGCCAGTAGTGCTCTACTAGCGGGAGGGTCAGATACGCAGTATTTT. Variable domain in full (rest from reference TRBV19 and TRBJ2-3): DGGITQSPKYLFRKEGQNVTLSCEQNLNHDAMYWYRQDPGQGLRLIYYSQIVNDFQKGDIAEGYSVSREKKESFPLTVTSAQKNPTAFYLCASSALLAGGSDTQYFGPGTRLTVL.